This entry lists 20 T cell receptor beta chains sequenced from one sample in a study of blood T cell repertoires in COVID-19. The repertoire was sequenced with immunoSEQ multiplex PCR; TCRdb's copy has only in-frame clones and lacks some. This table holds around 140,000 clones, less than 90% found once. Sequenced input: peripheral blood. All receptors come from a man in his sixties with acute or convalescent COVID-19.

This rearrangement joins TRBV24-1 to TRBJ1-2; 12 bases line up with TRBD1. The germline V gene has CDR1 KGHDR and CDR2 SFDVKD. The CDR3 totals 14 residues. J was trimmed by 7 bases and V by 4 bases; bases with no gene match: 3. DNA of the CDR3: TGTGCCACCAGTGACTCGGGACAGGGGGCTGGCTACACCTTC. Its protein is CATSDSGQGAGYTF.

The V gene is TRBV10-2, the J gene TRBJ2-7; tentative D call: TRBD1 (6 bases). Germline values: CDR1 WSHSY, CDR2 SAAADI. The CDR3 consists of 12 residues. V was shortened by 9 bases and J by 3 bases, with 12 bases between the two germline ends. The DNA for the CDR3 is TGCGCCAGTAGGGACATAGACTACGAGCAGTACTTC. Its translation is CASRDIDYEQYF.

The V gene is TRBV6-1, the J gene TRBJ1-3, with no clear D. CDR3 size: 14 residues. Germline loops: CDR1 MNHNS, CDR2 SASEGT. Trimming cost V 2 bases and J 3 bases, with 8 bases left between them. CDR3 sequence reads: CASSESSHGNTIYF. DNA for the CDR3: TGTGCCAGCAGTGAAAGCTCCCATGGAAACACCATATATTTT.

About this clone itself: The junction departs from the called germline gene at one end, perhaps through a read error. The V call is TRBV5-1, the J call TRBJ1-1; 8 positions agree with TRBD1. The germline CDR1 and CDR2 sequences are SGHRS and YFSETQ. The CDR3 loop spans 14 amino acids. The CDR3 DNA reads as TGCGCCAGCAGTTTGGACAGGGCAATTGGTGAAGCTTTCTTT. Protein: CASSLDRAIGEAFF. Variable domain in full (rest from reference TRBV5-1 and TRBJ1-1): KAGVTQTPRYLIKTRGQQVTLSCSPISGHRSVSWYQQTPGQGLQFLFEYFSETQRNKGNFPGRFSGRQFSNSRSEMNVSTLELGDSALYLCASSLDRAIGEAFFGQGTRLTVV.

The chain couples TRBV10-2 to TRBJ2-7; 12 bases map to TRBD2. Germline CDR1 WSHSY, CDR2 SAAADI. The CDR3 loop spans 15 amino acids. The V gene end was trimmed by 6 bases and the J gene end by 5 bases; junction bases not matched to a gene: 8. CDR3 sequence (DNA): TGCGCCAGCAGACTCGGGACTAGCGGGTTAAACGAGCAGTACTTC. Translating gives CASRLGTSGLNEQYF.

This chain connects TRBV20-1 to TRBJ2-5; the match to TRBD1 covers 9 bases. The CDR3 spans 15 residues. V lost 3 bases, J lost 0 bases, and 5 bases stayed unmatched. CDR1 and CDR2 from the germline V gene are DFQATT and SNEGSKA (reference sequence). The CDR3 loop reads CSASVGQGNQETQYF. Here the CDR3 DNA reads TGCAGTGCTAGTGTGGGACAGGGAAACCAAGAGACCCAGTACTTC.

This clone was detected only once. The chain couples TRBV6-2 or TRBV6-3 to TRBJ1-2, with TRBD1 as a possible D gene (5 bases). CDR1 and CDR2 (germline): MNHEY, SVGEGT. The CDR3 loop spans 13 amino acids. Trimming took off 6 bases at V and 8 bases at J, with 16 bases between the two ends. CDR3 protein: CASSTQGTLGYTF. CDR3 bases: TGTGCCAGCAGCACCCAGGGAACTCTCGGCTACACCTTC.

This clone turned up a few times. V gene TRBV13 combines with J gene TRBJ1-2; perhaps TRBD1 as D (5 bases). Germline CDR1 is PRHDT and CDR2 is FYEKMQ (reference sequence). CDR3 length: 15 amino acids. The germline V and J ends were trimmed by 5 bases and 2 bases, with 15 bases remaining between them. CDR3 DNA: TGTGCCAGCAGCCACGACAGCGACGTGAACTATGGCTACACCTTC. It specifies CASSHDSDVNYGYTF.

This sequence joins TRBV7-9 and TRBJ2-7; D is possibly TRBD2 (7 bases). The V gene lost 1 base and the J gene lost 0 bases, with 10 bases spanning the gap. CDR3 length equals 15 residues. Germline V CDR1 and CDR2: SEHNR, FQNEAQ (reference sequence). This CDR3 is CASSLVGGLSYEQYF. The CDR3 nucleotides are TGTGCCAGCAGCTTAGTGGGGGGGCTCTCCTACGAGCAGTACTTC.

The V call is TRBV29-1, the J call TRBJ2-4; 11 bases align to TRBD1. V dropped 6 bases and J dropped 3; count of bases not matched to a gene: 4. There are 14 residues in the CDR3. Germline values: CDR1 SQVTM, CDR2 ANQGSEA. The CDR3 reads CSVVGTGGKNIQYF. The CDR3 nucleotides are TGCAGCGTCGTCGGGACAGGGGGCAAAAACATTCAGTACTTC.

The chain joins TRBV19 to TRBJ1-6, with TRBD1 matching 11 bases. The CDR3 loop spans 16 amino acids. Germline-derived CDR1 and CDR2 are LNHDA and SQIVND (reference sequence). Trimming removed 6 bases from V and 5 bases from J; junction bases left unmatched: 6. CDR3 sequence (DNA): TGTGCCAGTAGGGACAGGGGGCGAACGAATAATTCACCCCTCCACTTT. It translates to CASRDRGRTNNSPLHF.

A single count supports this clone. This sequence joins TRBV5-1 and TRBJ2-7; TRBD2 agrees at 9 bases. The ends lost 4 bases at V and 1 base at J; junction bases unmatched: 12. The CDR3 totals 17 residues. Germline CDR1 SGHRS, CDR2 YFSETQ. Here the CDR3 reads CASSPRNSGRGSYEQYF. CDR3 bases: TGCGCCAGCAGCCCCCGAAATAGCGGGAGAGGGTCCTACGAGCAGTACTTC.

This chain uses TRBV30 with TRBJ1-2; D is possibly TRBD1 (5 bases). The CDR3 extends over 14 amino acids. The V end lost 3 bases, the J end lost 8 bases, and 19 bases lay between the germline ends. Germline-derived CDR1 and CDR2 are GTSNPN and SVGIG (reference sequence). The DNA of the CDR3 is TGTGCCTGGAGGCCAGGGACTACTATGGGGGGCTACACCTTC. Translating it yields CAWRPGTTMGGYTF.

V and J are TRBV20-1 and TRBJ1-1; D is unresolved. Germline CDR1 and CDR2: DFQATT and SNEGSKA (reference sequence). This CDR3 contains 10 residues. The V gene lost 5 bases and the J gene lost 9 bases, with 10 bases spanning the gap. In nucleotides, the CDR3 is TGCAGTGCTTCTTCCTCTCAAGCTTTCTTT. Its translation: CSASSSQAFF.

The gene calls are TRBV2 and TRBJ2-5, with 9 bases lining up with TRBD1. Trimming removed 4 bases from V and 5 bases from J; junction bases left unmatched: 5. The CDR3 contains 14 residues. CDR1 and CDR2 from the germline V gene are SNHLY and FYNNEI. In DNA form, the CDR3 reads TGTGCCAGCAGTGGACAGGGGGGTTGGGAGACCCAGTACTTC. As protein: CASSGQGGWETQYF.

The chain combines TRBV5-1 with TRBJ2-5, with 12 nucleotides matching TRBD2. The trim removed 5 bases at V and 5 bases at J, leaving 4 bases unmatched. Per germline, CDR1 SGHRS and CDR2 YFSETQ. This CDR3 has 14 residues. The DNA for the CDR3 is TGCGCCAGCAGACTAGCGGGGGGCTCGGAGACCCAGTACTTC. This codes for CASRLAGGSETQYF.

The chain links TRBV2 to TRBJ2-5, with 7 bases that match TRBD2. The CDR3 covers 15 residues. CDR1 SNHLY and CDR2 FYNNEI come from the germline V gene. J lost 5 bases, V lost 7 bases, and 13 bases had no gene match. CDR3 sequence (DNA): TGTGCCAGCATGCGGGGACCTAGCGGTTCGGAGACCCAGTACTTC. It translates to CASMRGPSGSETQYF.

The chain employs TRBV6-5 and TRBJ1-2, with D possibly being TRBD1 (6 bases). V lost 6 bases, J lost 4 bases, and 15 bases lay in between. The CDR3 contains 14 residues. Germline CDR1 and CDR2: MNHEY and SVGAGI. CDR3 sequence (DNA): TGTGCCAGCAGACCCCTTGAGACAGGCTATGGCTACACCTTC. Protein product: CASRPLETGYGYTF.

This sequence joins TRBV5-1 and TRBJ2-7, with TRBD2 matching 12 bases. The germline V gene encodes CDR1 SGHRS and CDR2 YFSETQ. The ends lost 1 base at V and 3 bases at J; junction bases unmatched: 2. This CDR3 is built from 15 residues. The CDR3 is CASSLTSGGIYEQYF. The CDR3 coding sequence is TGCGCCAGCAGCTTGACTAGCGGGGGGATCTACGAGCAGTACTTC.

The V call is TRBV25-1, the J call TRBJ2-1; 8 nucleotides line up with TRBD1. V gave up 3 bases and J gave up 5 bases; unmatched junction bases: 6. CDR1 is MGHDK and CDR2 is SYGVNS in the germline V gene. The CDR3 consists of 15 residues. DNA of the CDR3: TGTGCCAGCAGTGATGACAGGGGACCTAACAATGAGCAGTTCTTC. This sequence encodes CASSDDRGPNNEQFF.